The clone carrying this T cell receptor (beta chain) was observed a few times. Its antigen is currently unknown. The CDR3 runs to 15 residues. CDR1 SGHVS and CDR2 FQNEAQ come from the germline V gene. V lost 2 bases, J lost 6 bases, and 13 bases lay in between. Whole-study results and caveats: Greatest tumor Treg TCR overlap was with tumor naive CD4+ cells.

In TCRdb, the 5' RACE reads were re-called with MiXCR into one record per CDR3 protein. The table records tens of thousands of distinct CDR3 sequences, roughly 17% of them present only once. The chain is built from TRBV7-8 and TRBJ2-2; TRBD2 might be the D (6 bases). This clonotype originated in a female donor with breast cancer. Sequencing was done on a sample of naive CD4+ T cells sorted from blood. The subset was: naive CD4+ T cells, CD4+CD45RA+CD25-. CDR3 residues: CASSLRREMSGELFF. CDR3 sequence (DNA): TGTGCCAGCAGCTTAAGGAGGGAGATGTCCGGGGAGCTGTTTTTT.